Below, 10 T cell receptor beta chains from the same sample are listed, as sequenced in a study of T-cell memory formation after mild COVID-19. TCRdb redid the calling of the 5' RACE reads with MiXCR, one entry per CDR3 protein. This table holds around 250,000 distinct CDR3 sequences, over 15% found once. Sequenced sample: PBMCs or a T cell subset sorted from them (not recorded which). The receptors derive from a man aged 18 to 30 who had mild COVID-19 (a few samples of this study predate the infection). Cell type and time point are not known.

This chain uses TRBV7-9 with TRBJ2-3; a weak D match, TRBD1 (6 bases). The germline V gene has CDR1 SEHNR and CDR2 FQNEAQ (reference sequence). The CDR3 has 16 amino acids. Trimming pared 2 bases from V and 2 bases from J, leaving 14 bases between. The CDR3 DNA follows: TGTGCCAGCAGCTTAAGGCCTCAGGGGAACACAGATACGCAGTATTTT. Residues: CASSLRPQGNTDTQYF.

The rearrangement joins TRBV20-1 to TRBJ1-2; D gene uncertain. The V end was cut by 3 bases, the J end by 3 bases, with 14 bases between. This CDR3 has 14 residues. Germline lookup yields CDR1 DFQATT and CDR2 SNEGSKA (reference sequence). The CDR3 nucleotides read TGCAGTGCTAGCCCGGAGGGAGGTGACTATGGCTACACCTTC. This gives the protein CSASPEGGDYGYTF.

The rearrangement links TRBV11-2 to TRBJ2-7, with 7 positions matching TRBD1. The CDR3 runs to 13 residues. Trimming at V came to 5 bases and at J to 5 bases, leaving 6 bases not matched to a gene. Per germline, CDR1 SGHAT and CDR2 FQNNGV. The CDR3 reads CASSVQGNNEQYF. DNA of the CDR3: TGTGCCAGCAGCGTACAGGGGAACAACGAGCAGTACTTC.

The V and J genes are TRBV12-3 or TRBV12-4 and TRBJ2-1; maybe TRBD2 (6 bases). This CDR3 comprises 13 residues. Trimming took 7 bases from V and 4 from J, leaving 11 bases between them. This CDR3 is CASKEGDYNEQFF. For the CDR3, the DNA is TGTGCCAGCAAGGAGGGAGATTACAATGAGCAGTTCTTC.

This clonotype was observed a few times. The DNA for the CDR3 is TGCAGTGCTAGTAGGATGGAATTGGGAGGGGTGATCAGCAATCAGCCCCAGCATTTT. This gives the protein CSASRMELGGVISNQPQHF. The chain employs TRBV20-1 and TRBJ1-5; tentatively, D is TRBD1 (5 bases). Trimming stripped 3 bases from V and 1 base from J, with 25 bases between. The CDR3 runs 19 residues. Germline V gene sequence: CDR1 DFQATT, CDR2 SNEGSKA (reference sequence).

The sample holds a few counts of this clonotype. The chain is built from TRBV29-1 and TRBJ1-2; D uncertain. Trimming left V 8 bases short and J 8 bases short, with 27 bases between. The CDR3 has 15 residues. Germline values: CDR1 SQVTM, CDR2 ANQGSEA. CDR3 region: CSLYEPDLRGVGYTF. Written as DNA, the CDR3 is TGCAGCCTTTATGAACCGGATCTTAGAGGAGTAGGCTACACCTTC.

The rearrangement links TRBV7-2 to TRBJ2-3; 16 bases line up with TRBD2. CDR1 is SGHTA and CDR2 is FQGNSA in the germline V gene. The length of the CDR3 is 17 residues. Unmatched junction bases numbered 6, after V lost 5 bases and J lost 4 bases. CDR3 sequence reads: CASSPAGLAGGADTQYF. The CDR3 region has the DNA TGTGCCAGCAGCCCCGCGGGACTAGCGGGGGGGGCAGATACGCAGTATTTT. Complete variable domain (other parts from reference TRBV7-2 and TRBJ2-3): GAGVSQSPSNKVTEKGKDVELRCDPISGHTALYWYRQSLGQGLEFLIYFQGNSAPDKSGLPSDRFSAERTGGSVSTLTIQRTQQEDSAVYLCASSPAGLAGGADTQYFGPGTRLTVL.

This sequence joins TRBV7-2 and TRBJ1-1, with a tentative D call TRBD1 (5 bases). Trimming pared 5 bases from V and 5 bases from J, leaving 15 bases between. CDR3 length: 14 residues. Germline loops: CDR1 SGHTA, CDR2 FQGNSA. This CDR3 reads CASSLRQRVTEAFF. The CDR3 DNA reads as TGTGCCAGCAGCCTCCGACAGAGGGTAACTGAAGCTTTCTTT.

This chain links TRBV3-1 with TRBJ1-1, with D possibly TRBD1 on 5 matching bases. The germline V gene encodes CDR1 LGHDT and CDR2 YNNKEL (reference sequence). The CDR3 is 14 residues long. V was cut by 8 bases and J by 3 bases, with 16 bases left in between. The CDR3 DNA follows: TGTGCCAGCCGAGTTGAGGGGAGGGACACTGAAGCTTTCTTT. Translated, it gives CASRVEGRDTEAFF.

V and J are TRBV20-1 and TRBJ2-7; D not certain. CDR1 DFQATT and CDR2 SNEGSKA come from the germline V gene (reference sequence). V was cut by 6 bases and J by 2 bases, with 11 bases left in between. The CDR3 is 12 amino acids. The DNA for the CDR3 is TGCAGTGCAGCTGACGGACCCTACGAGCAGTACTTC. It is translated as CSAADGPYEQYF.